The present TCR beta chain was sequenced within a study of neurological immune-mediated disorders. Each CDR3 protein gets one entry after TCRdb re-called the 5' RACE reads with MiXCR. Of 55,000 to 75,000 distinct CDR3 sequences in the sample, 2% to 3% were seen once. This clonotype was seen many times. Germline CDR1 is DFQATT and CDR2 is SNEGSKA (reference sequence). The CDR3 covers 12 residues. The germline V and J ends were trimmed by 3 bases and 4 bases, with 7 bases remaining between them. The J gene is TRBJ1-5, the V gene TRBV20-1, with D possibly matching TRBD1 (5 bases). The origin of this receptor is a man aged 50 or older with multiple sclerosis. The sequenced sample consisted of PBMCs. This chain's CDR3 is CSARGPNQPQHF. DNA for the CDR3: TGCAGTGCTAGGGGGCCTAATCAGCCCCAGCATTTT.